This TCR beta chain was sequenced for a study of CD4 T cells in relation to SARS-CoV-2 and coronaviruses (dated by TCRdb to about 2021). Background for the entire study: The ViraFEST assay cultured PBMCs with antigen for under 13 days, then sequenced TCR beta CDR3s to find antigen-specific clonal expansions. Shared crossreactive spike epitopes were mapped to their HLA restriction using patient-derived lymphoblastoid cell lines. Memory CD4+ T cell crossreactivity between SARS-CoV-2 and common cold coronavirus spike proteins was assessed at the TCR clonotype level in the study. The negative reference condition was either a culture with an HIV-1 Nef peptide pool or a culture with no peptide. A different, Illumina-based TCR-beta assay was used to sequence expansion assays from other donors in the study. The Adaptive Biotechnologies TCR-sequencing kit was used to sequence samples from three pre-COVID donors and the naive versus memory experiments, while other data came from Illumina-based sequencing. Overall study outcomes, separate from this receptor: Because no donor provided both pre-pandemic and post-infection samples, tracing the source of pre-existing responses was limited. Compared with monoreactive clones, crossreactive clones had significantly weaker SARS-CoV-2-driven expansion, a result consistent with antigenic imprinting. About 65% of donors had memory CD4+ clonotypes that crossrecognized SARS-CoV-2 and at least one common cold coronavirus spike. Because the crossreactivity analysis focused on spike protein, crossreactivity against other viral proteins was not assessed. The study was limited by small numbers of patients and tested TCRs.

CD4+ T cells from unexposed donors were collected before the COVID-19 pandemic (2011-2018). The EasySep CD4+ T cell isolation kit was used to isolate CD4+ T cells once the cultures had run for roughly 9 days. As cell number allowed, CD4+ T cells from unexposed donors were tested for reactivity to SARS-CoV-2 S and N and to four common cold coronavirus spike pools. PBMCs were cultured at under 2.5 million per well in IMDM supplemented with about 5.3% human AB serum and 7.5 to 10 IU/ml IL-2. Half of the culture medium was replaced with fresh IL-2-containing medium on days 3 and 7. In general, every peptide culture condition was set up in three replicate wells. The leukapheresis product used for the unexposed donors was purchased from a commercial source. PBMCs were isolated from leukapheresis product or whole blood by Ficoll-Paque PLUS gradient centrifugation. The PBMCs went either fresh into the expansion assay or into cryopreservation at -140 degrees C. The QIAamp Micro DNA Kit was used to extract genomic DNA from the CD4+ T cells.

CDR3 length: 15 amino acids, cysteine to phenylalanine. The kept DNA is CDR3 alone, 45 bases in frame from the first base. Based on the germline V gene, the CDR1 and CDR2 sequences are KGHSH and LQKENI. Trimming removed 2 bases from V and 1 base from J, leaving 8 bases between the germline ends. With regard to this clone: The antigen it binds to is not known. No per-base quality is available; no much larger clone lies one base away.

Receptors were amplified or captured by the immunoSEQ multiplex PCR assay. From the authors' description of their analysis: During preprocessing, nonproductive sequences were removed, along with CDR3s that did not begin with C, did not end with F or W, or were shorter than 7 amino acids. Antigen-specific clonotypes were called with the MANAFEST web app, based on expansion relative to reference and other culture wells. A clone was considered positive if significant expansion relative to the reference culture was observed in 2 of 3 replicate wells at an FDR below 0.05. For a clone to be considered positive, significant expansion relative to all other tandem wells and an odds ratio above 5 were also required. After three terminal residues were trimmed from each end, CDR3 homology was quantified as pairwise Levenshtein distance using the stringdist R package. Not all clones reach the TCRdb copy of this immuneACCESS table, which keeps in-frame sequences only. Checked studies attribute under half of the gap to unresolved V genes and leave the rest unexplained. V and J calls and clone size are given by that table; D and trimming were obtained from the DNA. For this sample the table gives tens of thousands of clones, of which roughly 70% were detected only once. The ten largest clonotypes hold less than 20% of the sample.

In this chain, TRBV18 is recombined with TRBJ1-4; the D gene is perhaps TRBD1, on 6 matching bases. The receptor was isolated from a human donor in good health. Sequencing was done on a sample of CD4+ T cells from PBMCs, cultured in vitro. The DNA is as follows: TGTGCCAGCTCACCAACAGGGCTAACTAATGAAAAACTGTTTTTT. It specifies CASSPTGLTNEKLFF. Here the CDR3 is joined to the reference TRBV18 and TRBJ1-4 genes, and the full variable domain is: NAGVMQNPRHLVRRRGQEARLRCSPMKGHSHVYWYRQLPEEGLKFMVYLQKENIIDESGMPKERFSAEFPKEGPSILRIQQVVRGDSAAYFCASSPTGLTNEKLFFGSGTQLSVL.